This T cell receptor (beta chain) was found in a study of blood T cells in healthy people across ages. Trimming stripped 2 bases from V and 2 bases from J, with 8 bases between. The CDR3 is 14 amino acids. The germline gives CDR1 SGHTA, CDR2 FQGNSA. There are a few counts of this clonotype. It was with a sample-barcoded 5' primer and a J-beta primer mix that a second PCR of roughly 7 to 11 cycles was run. Via MiXCR, TCRdb re-called the 5' RACE reads, giving one row per CDR3 protein. Of around 800,000 distinct CDR3 sequences in the sample, 20% to 30% were seen once. This sample was shared with a second study, whose subject was T cells of mothers and their children. That publication notes: A primer called M1S, used in the second PCR, added sample barcodes and 2-4 random nucleotides. TCR recombination output is shaped by thymic selection similarly in related and unrelated pairs.

Sequenced: blood. The chain has TRBV7-2 and TRBJ2-3, with TRBD2 as a possible D gene (5 bases). The receptor's source is a boy younger than 18 in good health. The CDR3 nucleotides are TGTGCCAGCAGCTTAAGCGGCCTCACAGATACGCAGTATTTT. Encoded protein: CASSLSGLTDTQYF.